The 12 T cell receptor beta chains below were found in one sample sequenced in a study of cytomegalovirus exposure and HLA in healthy donors. The assay was immunoSEQ multiplex PCR, and TCRdb's table has in-frame clones only and misses some. The data hold approximately 170,000 clones, with approximately 86% observed a single time. Sample: PBMCs. The receptors were gathered from a young man in good health and CMV-seropositive.

The V and J genes are TRBV7-9 and TRBJ1-2; 8 bases are shared with TRBD1. The CDR3 runs to 15 residues. From germline, CDR1 is SEHNR and CDR2 FQNEAQ (reference sequence). J was trimmed by 1 base and V by 2 bases; bases with no gene match: 3. CDR3 sequence reads: CASSLNTGGNYGYTF. Here the CDR3 DNA reads TGTGCCAGCAGCTTAAACACAGGGGGTAACTATGGCTACACCTTC.

The rearrangement links TRBV15 to TRBJ2-7, with D perhaps TRBD2 (5 bases). Per the germline V gene, CDR1 is LNHNV and CDR2 is YYDKDF (reference sequence). The CDR3 is made up of 16 amino acids. The V and J ends lost 1 base and 0 bases respectively, with 13 bases between them. In nucleotides, the CDR3 is TGTGCCACCAGCAGAGGTTCTCCGGGAAGCTCCTACGAGCAGTACTTC. Protein: CATSRGSPGSSYEQYF.

The chain has TRBV10-3 and TRBJ2-1; D is ambiguous. The V gene's germline CDR1 is ENHRY and CDR2 SYGVKD. V dropped 0 bases and J dropped 3 bases, with 3 bases sitting between them. The CDR3 loop spans 13 amino acids. DNA for the CDR3: TGTGCCATCAGTGAGTCGTACTACAATGAGCAGTTCTTC. Its translation is CAISESYYNEQFF.

The chain uses TRBV6-5 and TRBJ2-2; 12 nucleotides line up with TRBD2. The CDR3 totals 15 residues. V gave up 5 bases and J gave up 4 bases; unmatched junction bases: 2. CDR1 is MNHEY, CDR2 SVGAGI, per germline. DNA of the CDR3: TGTGCCAGCAGTCGGGGACTAGCGGGCACCGGGGAGCTGTTTTTT. It is translated as CASSRGLAGTGELFF.

V is TRBV15 and J is TRBJ1-2; tentatively, D is TRBD1 (6 bases). Trimming shortened V by 0 bases and J by 1 base, and 12 bases separated the two germline ends. The CDR3 contains 16 residues. Germline V gene sequence: CDR1 LNHNV, CDR2 YYDKDF (reference sequence). The CDR3 DNA reads as TGTGCCACCAGCAGAGAGGACAGAGAAGTTAACTATGGCTACACCTTC. It is translated as CATSREDREVNYGYTF. The whole variable domain, remainder taken from reference TRBV15 and TRBJ1-2, is DAMVIQNPRYQVTQFGKPVTLSCSQTLNHNVMYWYQQKSSQAPKLLFHYYDKDFNNEADTPDNFQSRRPNTSFCFLDIRSPGLGDTAMYLCATSREDREVNYGYTFGSGTRLTVV.

J is TRBJ2-1 and V is TRBV7-3, with 10 positions matching TRBD2. Losses at the gene ends were 0 bases for V and 0 bases for J; bases not matched to a gene: 8. The CDR3 is 19 residues long. Germline-derived CDR1 and CDR2 are SGHTA and FQGTGA. CDR3 nucleotides: TGTGCCAGCAGCTTAACGATCAGTAGCGGGGGGCCCTCCTACAATGAGCAGTTCTTC. This gives the protein CASSLTISSGGPSYNEQFF. The variable domain in full, with the rest retrieved from reference TRBV7-3 and TRBJ2-1, is GAGVSQTPSNKVTEKGKYVELRCDPISGHTALYWYRQSLGQGPEFLIYFQGTGAADDSGLPNDRFFAVRPEGSVSTLKIQRTERGDSAVYLCASSLTISSGGPSYNEQFFGPGTRLTVL.

This clone has only a few counts. CDR3: CASRDSMYGYTF. DNA for the CDR3: TGTGCCAGCAGAGACAGCATGTATGGCTACACCTTC. V gene TRBV2 combines with J gene TRBJ1-2, with a tentative D call TRBD1 (5 bases). This CDR3 is 12 amino acids long. The V end lost 6 bases, the J end lost 5 bases, and 10 bases lay between the germline ends. Germline loops: CDR1 SNHLY, CDR2 FYNNEI.

The chain is built from TRBV10-3 and TRBJ2-3, with 10 bases that match TRBD2. CDR3 length: 16 residues. J was trimmed by 2 bases and V by 0 bases; bases with no gene match: 2. Looked up from germline, CDR1 is ENHRY and CDR2 is SYGVKD. The DNA for the CDR3 is TGTGCCATCAGTGAGTCTACTAGCGGGGCCACAGATACGCAGTATTTT. This sequence encodes CAISESTSGATDTQYF.

The V call is TRBV7-2, the J call TRBJ2-3; D uncertain. Looked up from germline, CDR1 is SGHTA and CDR2 is FQGNSA. V was pared by 2 bases and J by 0 bases, with 9 bases between. The CDR3 has 15 amino acids. As DNA, the CDR3 is TGTGCCAGCAGCTTACTTCATACTAGCACAGATACGCAGTATTTT. Residues: CASSLLHTSTDTQYF.

V usage is TRBV18 and J usage is TRBJ2-4; TRBD2 matches at 8 bases. The CDR3 spans 17 residues. Germline V gives CDR1 KGHSH, CDR2 LQKENI. Losses at the gene ends were 2 bases for V and 8 bases for J; bases not matched to a gene: 14. The CDR3: CASSPDRAAGARDIQYF. The CDR3 coding sequence is TGTGCCAGCTCACCAGACCGCGCAGCGGGGGCTCGGGACATTCAGTACTTC.

The chain links TRBV5-5 to TRBJ2-2; a possible D gene is TRBD2 (6 bases). Germline V CDR1 and CDR2: SGHKS, YYEKEE (reference sequence). V lost 3 bases, J lost 7 bases, and 13 bases lay in between. This CDR3 contains 14 residues. The CDR3 reads CASSYVGRDGELFF. In DNA, the CDR3 is TGTGCCAGCAGCTACGTGGGGCGGGACGGGGAGCTGTTTTTT.

The rearrangement joins TRBV19 to TRBJ2-7; D not resolved. The germline V gene encodes CDR1 LNHDA and CDR2 SQIVND (reference sequence). The CDR3 has 11 residues. The ends were cut back, 5 bases at V and 5 bases at J, with 7 bases in the middle. The CDR3 loop reads CASSYSHEQYF. CDR3 DNA: TGTGCCAGTAGTTATTCCCACGAGCAGTACTTC.